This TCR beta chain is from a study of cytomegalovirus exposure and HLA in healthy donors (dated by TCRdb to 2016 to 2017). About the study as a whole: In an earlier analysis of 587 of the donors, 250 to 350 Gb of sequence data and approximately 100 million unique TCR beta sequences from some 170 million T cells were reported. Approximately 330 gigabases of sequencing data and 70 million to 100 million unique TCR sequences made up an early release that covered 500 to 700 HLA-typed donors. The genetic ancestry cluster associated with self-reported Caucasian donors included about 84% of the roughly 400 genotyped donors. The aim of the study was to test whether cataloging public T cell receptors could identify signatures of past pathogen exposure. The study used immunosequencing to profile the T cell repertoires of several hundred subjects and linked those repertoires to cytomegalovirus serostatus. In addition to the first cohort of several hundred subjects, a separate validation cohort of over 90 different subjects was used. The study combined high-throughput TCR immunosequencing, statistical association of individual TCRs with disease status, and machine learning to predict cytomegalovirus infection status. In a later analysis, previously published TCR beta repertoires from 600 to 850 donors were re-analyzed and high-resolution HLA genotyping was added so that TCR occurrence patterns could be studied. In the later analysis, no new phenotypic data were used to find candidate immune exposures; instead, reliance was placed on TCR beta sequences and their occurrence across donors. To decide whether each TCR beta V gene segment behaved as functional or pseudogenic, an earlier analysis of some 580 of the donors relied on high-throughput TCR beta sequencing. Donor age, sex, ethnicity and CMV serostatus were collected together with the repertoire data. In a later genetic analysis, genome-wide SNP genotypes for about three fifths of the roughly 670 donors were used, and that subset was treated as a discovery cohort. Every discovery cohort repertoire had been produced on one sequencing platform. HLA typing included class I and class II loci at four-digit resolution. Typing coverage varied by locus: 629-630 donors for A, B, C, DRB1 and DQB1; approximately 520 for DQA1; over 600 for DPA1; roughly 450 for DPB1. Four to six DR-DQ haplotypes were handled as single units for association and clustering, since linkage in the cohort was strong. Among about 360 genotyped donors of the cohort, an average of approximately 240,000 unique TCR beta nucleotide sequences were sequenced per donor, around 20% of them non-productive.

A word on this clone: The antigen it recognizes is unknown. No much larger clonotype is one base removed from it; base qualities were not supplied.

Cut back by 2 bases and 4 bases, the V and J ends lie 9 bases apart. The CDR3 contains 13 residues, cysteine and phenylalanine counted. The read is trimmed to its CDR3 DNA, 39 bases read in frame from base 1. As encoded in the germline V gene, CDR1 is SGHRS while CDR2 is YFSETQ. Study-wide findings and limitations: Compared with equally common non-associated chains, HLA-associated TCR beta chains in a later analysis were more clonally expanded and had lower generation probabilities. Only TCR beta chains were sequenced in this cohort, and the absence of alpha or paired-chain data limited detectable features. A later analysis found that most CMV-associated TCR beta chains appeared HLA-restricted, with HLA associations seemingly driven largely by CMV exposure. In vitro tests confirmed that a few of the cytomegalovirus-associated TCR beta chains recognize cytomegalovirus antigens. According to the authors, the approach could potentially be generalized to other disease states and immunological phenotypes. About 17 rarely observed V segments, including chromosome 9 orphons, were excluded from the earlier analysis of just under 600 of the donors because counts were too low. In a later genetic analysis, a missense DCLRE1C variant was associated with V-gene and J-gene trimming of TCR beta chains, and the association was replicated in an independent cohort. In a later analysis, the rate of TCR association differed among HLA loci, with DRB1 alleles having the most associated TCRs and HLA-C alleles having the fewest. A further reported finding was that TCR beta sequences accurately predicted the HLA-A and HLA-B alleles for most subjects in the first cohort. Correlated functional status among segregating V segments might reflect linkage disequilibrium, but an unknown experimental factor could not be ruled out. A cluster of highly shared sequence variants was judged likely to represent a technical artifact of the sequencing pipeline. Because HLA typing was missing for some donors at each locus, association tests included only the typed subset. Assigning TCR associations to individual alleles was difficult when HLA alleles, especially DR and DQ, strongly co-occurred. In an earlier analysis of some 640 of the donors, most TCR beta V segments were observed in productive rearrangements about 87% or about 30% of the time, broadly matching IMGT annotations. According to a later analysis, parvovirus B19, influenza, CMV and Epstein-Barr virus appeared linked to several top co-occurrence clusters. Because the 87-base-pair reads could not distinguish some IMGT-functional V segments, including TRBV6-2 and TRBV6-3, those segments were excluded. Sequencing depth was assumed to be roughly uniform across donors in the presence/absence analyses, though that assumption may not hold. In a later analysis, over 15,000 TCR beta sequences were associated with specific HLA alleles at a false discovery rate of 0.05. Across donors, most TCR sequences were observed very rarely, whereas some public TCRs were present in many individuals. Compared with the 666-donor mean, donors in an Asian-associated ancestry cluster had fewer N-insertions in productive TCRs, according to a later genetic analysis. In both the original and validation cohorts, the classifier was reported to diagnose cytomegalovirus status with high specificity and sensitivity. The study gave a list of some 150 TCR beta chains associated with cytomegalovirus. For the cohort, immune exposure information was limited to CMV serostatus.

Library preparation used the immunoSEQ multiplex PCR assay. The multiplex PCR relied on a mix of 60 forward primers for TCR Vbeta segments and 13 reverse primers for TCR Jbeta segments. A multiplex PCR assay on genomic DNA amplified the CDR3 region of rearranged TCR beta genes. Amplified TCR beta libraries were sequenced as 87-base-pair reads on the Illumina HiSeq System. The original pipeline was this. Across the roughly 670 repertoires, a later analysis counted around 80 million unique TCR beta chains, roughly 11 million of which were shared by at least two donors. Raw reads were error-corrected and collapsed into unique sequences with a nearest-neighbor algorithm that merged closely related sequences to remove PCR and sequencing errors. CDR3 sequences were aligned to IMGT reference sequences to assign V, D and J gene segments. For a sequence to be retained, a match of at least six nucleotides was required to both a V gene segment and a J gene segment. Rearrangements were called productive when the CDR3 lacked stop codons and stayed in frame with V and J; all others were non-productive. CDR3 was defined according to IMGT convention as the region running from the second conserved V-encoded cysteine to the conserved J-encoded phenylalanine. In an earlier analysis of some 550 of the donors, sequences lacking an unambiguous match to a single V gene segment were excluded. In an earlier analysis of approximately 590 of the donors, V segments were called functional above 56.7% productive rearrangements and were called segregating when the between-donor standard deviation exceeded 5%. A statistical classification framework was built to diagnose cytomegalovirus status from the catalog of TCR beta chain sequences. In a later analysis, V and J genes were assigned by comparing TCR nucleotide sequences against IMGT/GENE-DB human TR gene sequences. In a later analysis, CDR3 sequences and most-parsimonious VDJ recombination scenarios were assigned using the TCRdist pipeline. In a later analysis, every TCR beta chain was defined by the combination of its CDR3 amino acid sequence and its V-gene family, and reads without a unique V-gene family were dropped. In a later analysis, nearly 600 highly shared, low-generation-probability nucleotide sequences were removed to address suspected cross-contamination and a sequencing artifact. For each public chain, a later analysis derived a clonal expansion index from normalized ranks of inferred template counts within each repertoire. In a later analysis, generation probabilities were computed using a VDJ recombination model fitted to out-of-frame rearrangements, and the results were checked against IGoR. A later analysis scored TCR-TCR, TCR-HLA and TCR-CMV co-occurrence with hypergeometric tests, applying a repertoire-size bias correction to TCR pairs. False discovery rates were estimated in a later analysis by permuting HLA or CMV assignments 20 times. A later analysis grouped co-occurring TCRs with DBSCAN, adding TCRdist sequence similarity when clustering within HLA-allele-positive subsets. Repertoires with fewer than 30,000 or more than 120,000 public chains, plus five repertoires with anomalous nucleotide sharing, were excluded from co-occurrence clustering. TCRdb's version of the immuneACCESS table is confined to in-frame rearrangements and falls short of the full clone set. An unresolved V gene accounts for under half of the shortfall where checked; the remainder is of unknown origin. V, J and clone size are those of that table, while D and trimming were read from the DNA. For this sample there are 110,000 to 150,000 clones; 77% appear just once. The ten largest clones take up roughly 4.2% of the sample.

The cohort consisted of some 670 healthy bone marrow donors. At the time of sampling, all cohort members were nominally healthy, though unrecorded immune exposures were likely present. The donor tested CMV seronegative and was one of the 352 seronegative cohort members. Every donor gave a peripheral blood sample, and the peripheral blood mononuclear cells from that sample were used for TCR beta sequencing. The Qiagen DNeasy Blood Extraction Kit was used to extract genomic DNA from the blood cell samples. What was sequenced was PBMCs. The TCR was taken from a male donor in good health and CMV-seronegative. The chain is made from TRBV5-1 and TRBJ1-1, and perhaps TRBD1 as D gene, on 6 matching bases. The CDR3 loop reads CASSFQGSTEAFF. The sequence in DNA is TGCGCCAGCAGCTTTCAGGGGTCCACTGAAGCTTTCTTT.